This T cell receptor beta chain comes out of a study of blood T cell repertoires in COVID-19. Study context: Cohort 3 recovery required two negative PCRs, clearance, or symptom resolution.

TCRdb's copy holds only in-frame clones and misses some; the assay was immunoSEQ multiplex PCR. Among roughly 190,000 clones listed, about 85% were seen once. The sequenced sample consisted of PBMCs or T cells enriched from blood (not recorded which). The TCR was taken from a woman in her thirties or forties in a cohort exposed to, infected with or recovered from COVID-19 (not recorded which).

CDR3 region: CASSLRTGGNSPLHF. The CDR3 DNA reads TGTGCCAGCAGCTTGAGGACAGGGGGAAATTCACCCCTCCACTTT. This chain uses TRBV5-4 with TRBJ1-6; 10 bases match TRBD1. Germline trimming cut 1 base from V and 7 bases from J; bases unmatched to any gene: 2. The CDR3 is 15 amino acids. CDR1 is SGHNT, CDR2 YYREEE, per germline (reference sequence).